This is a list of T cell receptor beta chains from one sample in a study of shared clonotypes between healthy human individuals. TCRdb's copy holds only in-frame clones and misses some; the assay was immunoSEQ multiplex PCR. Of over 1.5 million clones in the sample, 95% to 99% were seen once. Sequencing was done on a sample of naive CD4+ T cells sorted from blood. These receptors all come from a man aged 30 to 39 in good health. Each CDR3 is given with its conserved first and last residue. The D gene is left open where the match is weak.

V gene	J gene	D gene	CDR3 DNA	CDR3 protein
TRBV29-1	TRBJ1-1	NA	TGCAGCGTTGTTAGGAACACTGAAGCTTTCTTT	CSVVRNTEAFF
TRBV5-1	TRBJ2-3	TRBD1	TGCGCCAGCAGGACCGGGACAGGGGTTGAAGATACGCAGTATTTT	CASRTGTGVEDTQYF
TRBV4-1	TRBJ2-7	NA	TGCGCCAGCAGCCCCGACAGGACCCGCTCCTACGAGCAGTACTTC	CASSPDRTRSYEQYF
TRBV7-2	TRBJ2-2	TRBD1	TGTGCCAGCAAGATACTCGGGACAGCGAACACCGGGGAGCTGTTTTTT	CASKILGTANTGELFF
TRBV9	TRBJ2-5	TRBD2	TGTGCCAGCAGCGTAGCTGGACTAGCTTATGAGACCCAGTACTTC	CASSVAGLAYETQYF
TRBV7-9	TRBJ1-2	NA	TGTGCCAGCAGCCCTGGACGGGAGTCCTATGGCTACACCTTC	CASSPGRESYGYTF
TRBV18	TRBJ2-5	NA	TGTGCCAGCTCACCACCTAGGGGGTTTAGAGGCGAGTCCCAGTACTTC	CASSPPRGFRGESQYF
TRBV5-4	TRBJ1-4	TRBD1	TGTGCCAGCAGCTTGGTGGGGACAGGGGAAAAACTGTTTTTT	CASSLVGTGEKLFF
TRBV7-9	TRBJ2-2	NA	TGTGCCAGCGGTGCGGGGACGAACACCGGGGAGCTGTTTTTT	CASGAGTNTGELFF
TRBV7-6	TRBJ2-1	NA	TGTGCCAGCAGCTTAGCGTTTGGAGGATCCCCCCTCGGTTCAAATGAGCAGTTCTTC	CASSLAFGGSPLGSNEQFF
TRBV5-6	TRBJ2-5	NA	TGTGCCAGCAGCTTGGCCGAACAGAAGCAAGAGACCCAGTACTTC	CASSLAEQKQETQYF
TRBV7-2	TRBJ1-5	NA	TGTGCCAGCAGCTTAGCCGGGGGTTCCAATCAGCCCCAGCATTTT	CASSLAGGSNQPQHF
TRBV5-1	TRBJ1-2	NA	TGCGCCAGCAGCCCGGGGGGGTCGGATGGCTACACCTTC	CASSPGGSDGYTF
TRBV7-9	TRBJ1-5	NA	TGTGCCAGCAGCTTCATAGGGGACCAGCCCCAGCATTTT	CASSFIGDQPQHF
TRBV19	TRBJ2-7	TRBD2	TGTGCCAGTAGTAGAGCGGGAGTCCACGAGCAGTACTTC	CASSRAGVHEQYF
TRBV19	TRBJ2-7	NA	TGTGCCAGTAGCGGCGAATCCTACGAGCAGTACTTC	CASSGESYEQYF
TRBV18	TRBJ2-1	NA	TGTGCCAGCTCACCATTCTCAGGACTACCTACCCATGAGCAGTTCTTC	CASSPFSGLPTHEQFF
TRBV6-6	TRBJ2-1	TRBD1	TGTGCCACGAACCCGGACAGGGGGCGGACCTACAATGAGCAGTTCTTC	CATNPDRGRTYNEQFF
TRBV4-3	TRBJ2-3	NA	TGCGCCAGCAGCCAAGGCCCCCGGGGAACTAGCACAGATACGCAGTATTTT	CASSQGPRGTSTDTQYF
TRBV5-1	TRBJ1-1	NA	TGCGCCAGCAGCCAGACACCGAACACTGAAGCTTTCTTT	CASSQTPNTEAFF
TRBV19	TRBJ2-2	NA	TGTGCCAGGACTGGAACCATTATCACCGGGGAGCTGTTTTTT	CARTGTIITGELFF
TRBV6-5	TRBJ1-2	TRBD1	TGTGCCAGCAGTTACGGGACAGGGGTGTATGGCTACACCTTC	CASSYGTGVYGYTF
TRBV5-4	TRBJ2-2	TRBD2	TGTGCCAGCAGCCCCCCCCGGGGGGGCGGGGAGCTGTTTTTT	CASSPPRGGGELFF
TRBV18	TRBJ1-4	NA	TGTGCCAGCTCCCGGGACATCTCTGAAAAACTGTTTTTT	CASSRDISEKLFF